This entry lists 7 T cell receptor beta chains sequenced from one sample in a study of shared clonotypes between healthy human individuals. CD45RO-negative, CCR7-positively selected cells formed the naive CD8 fraction, excluding terminally differentiated effector memory CD45RA+ cells. TCRdb's table, derived via immunoSEQ multiplex PCR, lists solely in-frame clones and lacks some. This sample yields around 1,900,000 clones, of which 85% to 95% are seen a single time; around 1.7% belongs to the top ten. Material for sequencing was naive CD8+ T cells from PBMCs. The receptors here all came from a man younger than 30 in good health. Some clones in this sample may be carry-over from other donors' samples.

Concerning this clone: Distinct nucleotide sequences in the sample also encode this CDR3. The rearrangement uses TRBV28 and TRBJ2-7; D is undetermined. The V gene's germline CDR1 is MDHEN and CDR2 SYDVKM. V lost 5 bases to trimming and J lost 0 bases, with 5 bases between them. This CDR3 has 12 amino acids. Here the CDR3 reads CASSAISYEQYF. CDR3 coding DNA: TGTGCCAGCAGTGCCATCTCCTACGAGCAGTACTTC.

This clone came up once. The chain uses TRBV6-1 and TRBJ1-2; 7 bases map to TRBD1. This CDR3 region has 15 residues. The trim removed 4 bases at V and 8 bases at J, leaving 13 bases unmatched. From germline, CDR1 is MNHNS and CDR2 SASEGT. For the CDR3, the DNA is TGTGCCAGCAGTGTAGACAGGGTAGGCGGTATGGGCTACACCTTC. Its protein product is CASSVDRVGGMGYTF.

V and J are TRBV19 and TRBJ1-1; D might be TRBD1 (5 bases). CDR3 length: 13 residues. CDR1 LNHDA and CDR2 SQIVND come from the germline V gene (reference sequence). The ends were cut back, 5 bases at V and 1 base at J, with 8 bases in the middle. CDR3 sequence reads: CASSFGTNTEAFF. The CDR3, as DNA: TGTGCCAGTAGTTTTGGGACGAACACTGAAGCTTTCTTT.

This chain uses TRBV28 with TRBJ2-3; weak D call: TRBD2 (6 bases). The length of the CDR3 is 15 residues. Germline V gene data show CDR1 as MDHEN and CDR2 as SYDVKM. The V gene lost 3 bases and the J gene lost 4 bases, with 14 bases spanning the gap. The CDR3 reads CASSFEGWEADTQYF. CDR3 coding DNA: TGTGCCAGCAGTTTCGAGGGGTGGGAGGCAGATACGCAGTATTTT.

V gene TRBV4-3 combines with J gene TRBJ2-1; D unresolved. The CDR3 spans 17 residues. In germline, CDR1 is LGHNA, CDR2 YSLEER. V lost 4 bases, J lost 0 bases, and 16 bases lay in between. The CDR3 sequence is CASSLGLGLHSYNEQFF. The DNA for the CDR3 is TGCGCCAGCAGCCTGGGGTTGGGCCTCCACTCCTACAATGAGCAGTTCTTC.

This clone was seen once. The chain is built from TRBV19 and TRBJ2-3; possibly TRBD1 or TRBD2 for D (5 bases each). CDR1 LNHDA and CDR2 SQIVND come from the germline V gene (reference sequence). This CDR3 comprises 15 residues. V lost 7 bases, J lost 0 bases, and 14 bases lay in between. DNA for the CDR3: TGTGCCAGTACCTCGGGGCACTATAGCACAGATACGCAGTATTTT. This sequence encodes CASTSGHYSTDTQYF.

The V call is TRBV6-1, the J call TRBJ1-6; D is unclear. V was trimmed by 3 bases and J by 10 bases, leaving 13 bases between them. The CDR3 length is 14 residues. From germline, CDR1 is MNHNS and CDR2 SASEGT. The CDR3 DNA follows: TGTGCCAGCAGTGAGCGGGGAAGGGTCTCACCCCTCCACTTT. Translation gives CASSERGRVSPLHF.